These 10 T cell receptor beta chains originate from one sample sequenced in a study of PD-L1 blockade in urothelial cancer. Data came from immunoSEQ multiplex PCR; TCRdb stores just in-frame clones and leaves some out. The table lists approximately 40,000 clones, 70% to 90% of them singletons. Time point: peripheral blood 6 weeks after treatment start. This sample comprised PBMCs, obtained around atezolizumab (anti-PD-L1) treatment. All receptors come from a man between 60 and 70 years old with urothelial cancer.

The chain couples TRBV10-1 to TRBJ1-4, with D maybe TRBD1 (6 bases). The CDR3 covers 15 residues. Deletions cut 0 bases from V and 7 bases from J, with 12 bases between. Germline-derived CDR1 and CDR2 are WNHNN and SYGVQD (reference sequence). The CDR3 sequence is CASSESATGSEKLFF. As DNA, the CDR3 is TGCGCCAGCAGTGAGTCGGCTACAGGGAGTGAAAAACTGTTTTTT.

The gene calls are TRBV30 and TRBJ2-7, with D perhaps matching TRBD1 (7 bases). CDR1 GTSNPN and CDR2 SVGIG come from the germline V gene (reference sequence). Between the trimmed V and J ends, which lost 4 bases and 1 base, there was a span of 11 bases. The CDR3 has 13 residues. The CDR3 protein is CAWTRGVSYEQYF. The CDR3 bases are TGTGCCTGGACCAGGGGGGTGTCCTACGAGCAGTACTTC.

The chain carries TRBV19 and TRBJ2-2, with 8 bases matching TRBD1. The CDR3 is 14 amino acids. From germline, CDR1 is LNHDA and CDR2 SQIVND (reference sequence). J gave up 7 bases and V 5 bases, and 6 bases lay outside the gene matches. DNA for the CDR3: TGTGCCAGTAGTGCTATAACAGGGGGCGGGGAGCTGTTTTTT. Translation: CASSAITGGGELFF.

This clone was seen a handful of times. The V gene is TRBV27, the J gene TRBJ2-7; 11 positions match TRBD1. Trimming at V came to 6 bases and at J to 4 bases, leaving 8 bases not matched to a gene. This CDR3 has 15 amino acids. Germline lookup yields CDR1 MNHEY and CDR2 SMNVEV (reference sequence). The CDR3 loop reads CASRVGQGARYEQYF. In DNA, the CDR3 is TGTGCCAGCAGAGTCGGACAGGGGGCTCGGTACGAGCAGTACTTC.

CDR3 nucleotide sequence: TGTGCCAGTAAGACAGGGAGCTCCTATAATTCACCCCTCCACTTT. Translation gives CASKTGSSYNSPLHF. The chain joins TRBV2 to TRBJ1-6; TRBD1 matches at 7 bases. J gave up 0 bases and V 9 bases, and 5 bases lay outside the gene matches. This CDR3 comprises 15 residues. Germline CDR1 reads SNHLY; CDR2 reads FYNNEI.

The genes are TRBV10-2 and TRBJ2-1; tentative D call: TRBD2 (6 bases). Trimming took off 5 bases at V and 9 bases at J, with 14 bases between the two ends. Germline V lookup: CDR1 WSHSY, CDR2 SAAADI. This CDR3 has 13 amino acids. CDR3 loop: CASSKGQGGEQFF. The DNA for the CDR3 is TGCGCCAGCAGTAAGGGGCAGGGAGGTGAGCAGTTCTTC.

This clone turned up a few times. This chain links TRBV19 with TRBJ1-4; the match to TRBD1 covers 11 bases. CDR3 length: 16 residues. The trim removed 5 bases at V and 4 bases at J, leaving 6 bases unmatched. Germline CDR1 and CDR2: LNHDA and SQIVND (reference sequence). The DNA of the CDR3 is TGTGCCAGTAGTTTGGACAGGGGGCGGGTTAATGAAAAACTGTTTTTT. Translated: CASSLDRGRVNEKLFF.

The genes are TRBV7-6 and TRBJ2-7; TRBD1 agrees at 11 bases. CDR1 and CDR2 from the germline V gene are SGHVS and FNYEAQ. The CDR3 is 15 amino acids. Trimming at V came to 5 bases and at J to 2 bases, leaving 5 bases not matched to a gene. This CDR3 is CASSPGTGGTYEQYF. The CDR3 DNA follows: TGTGCCAGCAGCCCCGGGACAGGGGGGACCTACGAGCAGTACTTC.

The rearrangement joins TRBV27 to TRBJ1-2; a possible D gene is TRBD1 (5 bases). The CDR3 is made up of 12 amino acids. Germline CDR1 and CDR2: MNHEY and SMNVEV (reference sequence). The V and J ends lost 9 bases and 14 bases respectively, with 22 bases between them. CDR3 in DNA: TGTGCCAGTACCCCCGGATCAGGGTTATGGACCTTC. Translated: CASTPGSGLWTF.

This clone was counted only a few times. The chain couples TRBV30 to TRBJ1-4; D may be TRBD1 (5 bases). CDR3 length equals 14 residues. Trimming cost V 5 bases and J 7 bases, with 17 bases left between them. The germline CDR1 and CDR2 sequences are GTSNPN and SVGIG (reference sequence). The CDR3 region has the DNA TGTGCCTGGTCAATCGGGCAGGGTCCTGAAAAACTGTTTTTT. The encoded protein is CAWSIGQGPEKLFF. Looking up the rest from reference TRBV30 and TRBJ1-4 gives the full variable domain: SQTIHQWPATLVQPVGSPLSLECTVEGTSNPNLYWYRQAAGRGLQLLFYSVGIGQISSEVPQNLSASRPQDRQFILSSKKLLLSDSGFYLCAWSIGQGPEKLFFGSGTQLSVL.